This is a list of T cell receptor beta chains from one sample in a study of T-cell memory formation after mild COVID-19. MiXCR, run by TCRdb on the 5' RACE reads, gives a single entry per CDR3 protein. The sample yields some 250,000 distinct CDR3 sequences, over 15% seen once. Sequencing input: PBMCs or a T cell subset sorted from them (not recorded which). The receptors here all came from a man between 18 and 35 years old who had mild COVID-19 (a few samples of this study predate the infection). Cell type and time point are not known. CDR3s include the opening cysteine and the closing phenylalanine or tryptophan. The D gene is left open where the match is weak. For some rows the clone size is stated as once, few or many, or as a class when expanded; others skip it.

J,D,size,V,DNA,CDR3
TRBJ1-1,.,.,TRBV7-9,TGTGCCAGCAGCTTATCAGGGAGAATGAACACTGAAGCTTTCTTT,CASSLSGRMNTEAFF
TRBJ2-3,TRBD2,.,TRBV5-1,TGCGCCAGCGCGGGGGTAGCGGGGGGGCCGAGCACAGATACGCAGTATTTT,CASAGVAGGPSTDTQYF
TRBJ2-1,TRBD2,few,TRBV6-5,TGTGCCAGCAAACGGGGGGTTGAGCAGTTCTTC,CASKRGVEQFF
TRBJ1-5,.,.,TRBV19,TGTGCCAGTAGTATAGAGGGTAGTCAGCCCCAGCATTTT,CASSIEGSQPQHF
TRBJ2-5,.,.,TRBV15,TGTGCCACCAGCAGAGATTGGGCAGGCGAAGAGACCCAGTACTTC,CATSRDWAGEETQYF
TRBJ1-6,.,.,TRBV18,TGTGCCAGCTCACTACGCCTGGAGGGGTGGAATTCACCCCTCCACTTT,CASSLRLEGWNSPLHF
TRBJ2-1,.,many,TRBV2,TGTGCCAGCAGTGAAGACTCCGAGCATGGCTATGAGCAGTTCTTC,CASSEDSEHGYEQFF
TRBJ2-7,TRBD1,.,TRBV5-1,TGCGCCAGCAGCTTATCCGGGACAGGGGACGAGCAGTACTTC,CASSLSGTGDEQYF
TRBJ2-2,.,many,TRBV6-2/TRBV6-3,TGTGCCAGCAGTTATTGGTTGGGTACCGGGGAGCTGTTTTTT,CASSYWLGTGELFF
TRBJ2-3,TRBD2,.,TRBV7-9,TGTGCCAGCAGCCCCCTGGCGGGGAGGGCAGATACGCAGTATTTT,CASSPLAGRADTQYF
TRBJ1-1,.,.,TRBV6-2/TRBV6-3,TGTGCCAGCAGTTACTCACGGGGGGCTGAAGCTTTCTTT,CASSYSRGAEAFF
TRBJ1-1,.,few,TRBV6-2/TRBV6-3,TGTGCCAGCACCGCACGGGACCGAGTTGAAGCTTTCTTT,CASTARDRVEAFF
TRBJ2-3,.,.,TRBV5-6,TGTGCCAGCAGCTTGGCCGGGACTCTTTTATACTTCAATACGCAGTATTTT,CASSLAGTLLYFNTQYF
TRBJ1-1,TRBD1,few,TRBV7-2,TGTGCCAGCAGCTTAGCCGGGACAGGGGGCTCTCCTGAAGCTTTCTTT,CASSLAGTGGSPEAFF
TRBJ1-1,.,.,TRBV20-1,TGCAGTGCTAAAAACAGGCTGAGTGAAGCTTTCTTT,CSAKNRLSEAFF
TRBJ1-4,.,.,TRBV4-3,TGCGCCAGCGGACCGGGGAGAGAAAAACTGTTTTTT,CASGPGREKLFF
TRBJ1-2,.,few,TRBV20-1,TGCAGTGCTAGAGATTTCGGGGGGGTCGGCTATGGCTACACCTTC,CSARDFGGVGYGYTF
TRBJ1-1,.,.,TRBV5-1,TGCGCCAGCAGCTTAGGGCTCAGTGGGGACACTGAAGCTTTCTTT,CASSLGLSGDTEAFF
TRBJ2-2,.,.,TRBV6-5,TGTGCCAGCAGTTACAGTCCGCTCCTTCCTGCGAACACCGGGGAGCTGTTTTTT,CASSYSPLLPANTGELFF
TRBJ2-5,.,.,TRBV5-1,TGCGCCAGCAGCCCCAGGGTGGCCCAAGAGACCCAGTACTTC,CASSPRVAQETQYF
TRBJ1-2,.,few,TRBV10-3,TGTGCCATCACCATGGACAGCCTGACCCCTTATGGCTACACCTTC,CAITMDSLTPYGYTF
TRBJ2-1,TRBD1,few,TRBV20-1,TGCAGTGCGCGCGCCGGGACAGGGTATGCCGTTGAGCAGTTCTTC,CSARAGTGYAVEQFF
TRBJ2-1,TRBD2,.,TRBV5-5,TGTGCCAGCAGGACTACTAGCGGGGCGTACAATGAGCAGTTCTTC,CASRTTSGAYNEQFF
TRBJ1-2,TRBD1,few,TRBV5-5,TGTGCCAGCACCCTCCGGGACAGCCCCTATGGCTACACCTTC,CASTLRDSPYGYTF
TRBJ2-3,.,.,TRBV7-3,TGTGCCAGCAGCCTTCAGCATAGCACAGATACGCAGTATTTT,CASSLQHSTDTQYF
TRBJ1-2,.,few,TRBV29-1,TGCAGCGCCCCCAACCACGACAACCCCGGGGCCTATGGCTACACCTTC,CSAPNHDNPGAYGYTF
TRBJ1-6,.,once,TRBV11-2,TGTGCCAGCAGAGCACAGGGTAGTGGACCCCTCCACTTT,CASRAQGSGPLHF
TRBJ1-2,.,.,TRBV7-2,TGTGCCAGCAGCCCGGGGGACGGATCGCCTTGGGGCTACACCTTC,CASSPGDGSPWGYTF
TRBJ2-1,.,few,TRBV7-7,TGTGCCAGCAGCTTCGAGGGGCTTGGTGATGAGCAGTTCTTC,CASSFEGLGDEQFF
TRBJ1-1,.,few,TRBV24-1,TGTGCCAAAAATCACCGTTCCAACAGAACTGAAGCTTTCTTT,CAKNHRSNRTEAFF
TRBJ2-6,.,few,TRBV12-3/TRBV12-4,TGTGCCAGCGGACGCTCTGGGGCCAACGTCCTGACTTTC,CASGRSGANVLTF
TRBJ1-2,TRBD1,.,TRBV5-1,TGCGCCAGCAGCCCTCCTGGACAGGGGTTCGTCTATGGCTACACCTTC,CASSPPGQGFVYGYTF
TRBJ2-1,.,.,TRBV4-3,TGCGCCAGCAGCCGATGGACGCACGCAAATGAGCAGTTCTTC,CASSRWTHANEQFF
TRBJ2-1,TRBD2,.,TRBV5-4,TGTGCCAGCAGCAAGAGGGGGGAGGGGCGGGGGGGTTACAATGAGCAGTTCTTC,CASSKRGEGRGGYNEQFF
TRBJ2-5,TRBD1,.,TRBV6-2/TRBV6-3,TGTGCCAGCAGTTCCTACTCGGGGACAGGGACCCAGTACTTC,CASSSYSGTGTQYF
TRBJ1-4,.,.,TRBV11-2,TGTGCCAGCAGTTCGCGACTCGGGGAAAAACTGTTTTTT,CASSSRLGEKLFF
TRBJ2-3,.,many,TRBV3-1,TGTGCCAGCAGTCGAAGACAGGCGGATACAGATACGCAGTATTTT,CASSRRQADTDTQYF
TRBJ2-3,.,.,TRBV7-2,TGTGCCAGCAGCCCGATCTTTGGAGATACGCAGTATTTT,CASSPIFGDTQYF
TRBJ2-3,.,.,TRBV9,TGTGCCAGCAGCGTAATGGGGGCCCGGTCCACAGATACGCAGTATTTT,CASSVMGARSTDTQYF
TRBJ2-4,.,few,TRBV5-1,TGCGCCAGCAGCTTGGGAGGAGTCGAAAACATTCAGTACTTC,CASSLGGVENIQYF
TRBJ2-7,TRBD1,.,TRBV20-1,TGCAGTGCTAGAGATCCTCAGGGGGTTGGCTACGAGCAGTACTTC,CSARDPQGVGYEQYF